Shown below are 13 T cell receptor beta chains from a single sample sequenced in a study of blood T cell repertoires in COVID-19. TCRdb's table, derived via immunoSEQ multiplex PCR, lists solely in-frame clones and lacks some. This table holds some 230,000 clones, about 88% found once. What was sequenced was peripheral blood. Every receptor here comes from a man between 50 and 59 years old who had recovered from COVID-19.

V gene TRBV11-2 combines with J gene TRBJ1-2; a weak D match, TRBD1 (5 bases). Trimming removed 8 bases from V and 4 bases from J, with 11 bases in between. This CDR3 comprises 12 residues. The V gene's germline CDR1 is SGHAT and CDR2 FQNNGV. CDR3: CASARGGYGYTF. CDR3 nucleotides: TGTGCCAGCGCGAGGGGAGGCTATGGCTACACCTTC.

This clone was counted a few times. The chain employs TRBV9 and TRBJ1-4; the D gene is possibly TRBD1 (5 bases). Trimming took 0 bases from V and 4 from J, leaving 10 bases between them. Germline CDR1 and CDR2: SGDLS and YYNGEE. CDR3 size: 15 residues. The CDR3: CASSVGLQGNEKLFF. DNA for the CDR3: TGTGCCAGCAGCGTAGGTCTCCAGGGTAATGAAAAACTGTTTTTT.

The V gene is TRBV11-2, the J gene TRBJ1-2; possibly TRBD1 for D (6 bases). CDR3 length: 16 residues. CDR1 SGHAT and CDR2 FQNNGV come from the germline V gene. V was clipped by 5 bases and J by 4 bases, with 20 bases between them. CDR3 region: CASSPKKTGIGYGYTF. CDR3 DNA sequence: TGTGCCAGCAGCCCGAAAAAAACAGGGATCGGCTATGGCTACACCTTC. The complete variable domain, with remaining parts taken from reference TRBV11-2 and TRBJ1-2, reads EAGVAQSPRYKIIEKRQSVAFWCNPISGHATLYWYQQILGQGPKLLIQFQNNGVVDDSQLPKDRFSAERLKGVDSTLKIQPAKLEDSAVYLCASSPKKTGIGYGYTFGSGTRLTVV.

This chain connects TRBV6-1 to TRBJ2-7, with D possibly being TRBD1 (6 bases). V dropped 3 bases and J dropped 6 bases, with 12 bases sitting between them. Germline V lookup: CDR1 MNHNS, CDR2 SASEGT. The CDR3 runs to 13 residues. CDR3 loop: CASSDTGLGEQYF. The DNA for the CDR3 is TGTGCCAGCAGTGATACAGGGTTGGGCGAGCAGTACTTC.

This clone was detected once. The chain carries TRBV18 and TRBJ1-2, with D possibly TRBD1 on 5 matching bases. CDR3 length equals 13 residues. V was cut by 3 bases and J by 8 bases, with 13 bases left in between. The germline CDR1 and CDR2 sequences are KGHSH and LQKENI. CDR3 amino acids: CASSPDTLGGYTF. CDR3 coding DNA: TGTGCCAGCTCACCGGACACTCTCGGGGGCTACACCTTC. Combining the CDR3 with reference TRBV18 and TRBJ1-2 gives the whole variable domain NAGVMQNPRHLVRRRGQEARLRCSPMKGHSHVYWYRQLPEEGLKFMVYLQKENIIDESGMPKERFSAEFPKEGPSILRIQQVVRGDSAAYFCASSPDTLGGYTFGSGTRLTVV.

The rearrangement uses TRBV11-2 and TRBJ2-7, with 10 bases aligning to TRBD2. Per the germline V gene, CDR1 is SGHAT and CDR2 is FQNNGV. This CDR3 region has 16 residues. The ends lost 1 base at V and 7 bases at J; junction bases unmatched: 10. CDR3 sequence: CASSLVGLAGAEEQYF. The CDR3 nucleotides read TGTGCCAGCAGCTTAGTCGGTCTAGCGGGAGCTGAAGAGCAGTACTTC.

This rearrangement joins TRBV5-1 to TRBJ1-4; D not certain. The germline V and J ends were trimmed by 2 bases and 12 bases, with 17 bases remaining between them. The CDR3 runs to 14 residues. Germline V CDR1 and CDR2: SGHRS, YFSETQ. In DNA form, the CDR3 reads TGCGCCAGCAGCTTAGCAGGCCCCGCTACTCAACTGTTTTTT. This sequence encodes CASSLAGPATQLFF.

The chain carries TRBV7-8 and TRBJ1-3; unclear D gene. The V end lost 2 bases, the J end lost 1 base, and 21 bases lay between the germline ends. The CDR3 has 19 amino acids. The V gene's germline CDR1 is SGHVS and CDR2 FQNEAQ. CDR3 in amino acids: CASSLIPWAPGGSGNTIYF. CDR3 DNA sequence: TGTGCCAGCAGCTTAATTCCTTGGGCGCCCGGCGGGTCTGGAAACACCATATATTTT.

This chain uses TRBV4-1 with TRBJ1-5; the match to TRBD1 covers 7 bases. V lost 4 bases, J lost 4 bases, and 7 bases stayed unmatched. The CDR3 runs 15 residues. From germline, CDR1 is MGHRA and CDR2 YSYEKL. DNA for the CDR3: TGCGCCAGCAGCCCATATGACAGGGAGAATCAGCCCCAGCATTTT. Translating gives CASSPYDRENQPQHF.

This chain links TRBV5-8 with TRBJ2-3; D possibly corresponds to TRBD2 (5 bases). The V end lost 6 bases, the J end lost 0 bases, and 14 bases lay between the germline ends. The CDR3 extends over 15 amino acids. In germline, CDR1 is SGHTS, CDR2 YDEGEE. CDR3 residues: CASTLPGISTDTQYF. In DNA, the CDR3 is TGTGCCAGCACCCTTCCGGGGATCAGCACAGATACGCAGTATTTT.

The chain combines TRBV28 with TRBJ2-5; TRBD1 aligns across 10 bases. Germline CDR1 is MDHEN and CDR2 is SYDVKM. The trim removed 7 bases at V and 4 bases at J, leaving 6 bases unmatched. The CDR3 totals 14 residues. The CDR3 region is CASNRDRGSETQYF. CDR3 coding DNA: TGTGCCAGCAATCGGGACAGGGGATCAGAGACCCAGTACTTC. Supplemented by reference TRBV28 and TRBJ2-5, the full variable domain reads DVKVTQSSRYLVKRTGEKVFLECVQDMDHENMFWYRQDPGLGLRLIYFSYDVKMKEKGDIPEGYSVSREKKERFSLILESASTNQTSMYLCASNRDRGSETQYFGPGTRLLVL.

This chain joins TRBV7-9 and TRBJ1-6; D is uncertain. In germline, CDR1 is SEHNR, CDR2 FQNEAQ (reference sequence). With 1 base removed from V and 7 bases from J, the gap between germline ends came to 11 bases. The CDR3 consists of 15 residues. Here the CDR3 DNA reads TGTGCCAGCAGCTTAGATGAGGAGAGGAATTCACCCCTCCACTTT. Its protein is CASSLDEERNSPLHF.

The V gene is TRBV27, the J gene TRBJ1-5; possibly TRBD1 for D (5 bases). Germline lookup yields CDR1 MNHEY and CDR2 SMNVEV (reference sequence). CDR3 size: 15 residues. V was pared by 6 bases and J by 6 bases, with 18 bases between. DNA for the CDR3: TGTGCCAGCAGGTCTACCGCTGCAGGGCGTCAGCCCCAGCATTTT. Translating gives CASRSTAAGRQPQHF.